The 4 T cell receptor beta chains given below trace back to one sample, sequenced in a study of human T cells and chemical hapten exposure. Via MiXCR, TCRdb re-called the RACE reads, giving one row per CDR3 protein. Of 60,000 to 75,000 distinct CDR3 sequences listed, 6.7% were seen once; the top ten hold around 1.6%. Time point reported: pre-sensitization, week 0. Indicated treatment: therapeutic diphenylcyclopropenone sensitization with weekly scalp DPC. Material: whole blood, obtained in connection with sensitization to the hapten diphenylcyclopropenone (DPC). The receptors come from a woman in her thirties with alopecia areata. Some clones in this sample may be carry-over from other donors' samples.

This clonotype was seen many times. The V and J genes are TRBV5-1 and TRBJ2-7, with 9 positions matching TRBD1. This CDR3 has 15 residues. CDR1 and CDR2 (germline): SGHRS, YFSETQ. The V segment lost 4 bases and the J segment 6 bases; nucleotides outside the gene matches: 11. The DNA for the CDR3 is TGCGCCAGCAGCCCCGGGGGACAGGGTGGCCGCGAGCAGTACTTC. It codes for CASSPGGQGGREQYF.

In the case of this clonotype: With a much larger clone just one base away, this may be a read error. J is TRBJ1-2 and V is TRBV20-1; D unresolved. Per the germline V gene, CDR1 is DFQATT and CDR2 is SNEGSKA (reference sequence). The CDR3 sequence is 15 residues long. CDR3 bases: TGCAGTGCTAGGGCCGGTTCTAATCCGAACTATGGCCACACCTTC. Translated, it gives CSARAGSNPNYGHTF.

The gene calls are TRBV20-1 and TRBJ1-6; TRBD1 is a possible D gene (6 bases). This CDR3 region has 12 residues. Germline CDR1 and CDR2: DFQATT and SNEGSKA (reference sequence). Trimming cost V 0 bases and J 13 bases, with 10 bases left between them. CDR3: CSAREDREPLHF. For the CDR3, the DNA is TGCAGTGCTAGAGAGGACAGAGAGCCCCTCCACTTT.

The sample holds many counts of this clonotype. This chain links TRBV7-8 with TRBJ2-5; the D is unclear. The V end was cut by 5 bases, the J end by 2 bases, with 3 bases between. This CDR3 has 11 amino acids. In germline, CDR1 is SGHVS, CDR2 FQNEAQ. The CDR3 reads CASSAQETQYF. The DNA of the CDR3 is TGTGCCAGCAGCGCGCAAGAGACCCAGTACTTC. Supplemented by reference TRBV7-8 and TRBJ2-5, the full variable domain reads GAGVSQSPRYKVAKRGQDVALRCDPISGHVSLFWYQQALGQGPEFLTYFQNEAQLDKSGLPSDRFFAERPEGSVSTLKIQRTQQEDSAVYLCASSAQETQYFGPGTRLLVL.